The 9 T cell receptor beta chains below were found in one sample sequenced in a study of regulatory T cells in long-lasting Graves disease. Stated time point: newly diagnosed GD, antithyroid drugs for less than 3 months. PBMCs were the source of the RNA used for TCR sequencing. Arm-PCR with iRepertoire HTBI primers amplified the CDR3 regions for these TCR beta libraries. TCRdb processed the multiplex PCR reads anew with MiXCR; each CDR3 protein has one entry. In the table there are 390,000 or so distinct CDR3 sequences, roughly 10% of which are singletons. This same sample was also part of a study on T cells in Graves' hyperthyroidism and ophthalmopathy.

Specimen: peripheral blood mononuclear cells (PBMCs), collected at new diagnosis, from a patient treated with antithyroid drugs. Every receptor here comes from a woman aged 18-29 years with Graves disease.

There are a few counts of this clonotype. The V call is TRBV4-1, the J call TRBJ2-4, with 9 positions matching TRBD2. The CDR3 loop spans 17 amino acids. Germline-derived CDR1 and CDR2 are MGHRA and YSYEKL. V shed 1 base and J 6 bases; nucleotides not matched to a gene: 10. As DNA, the CDR3 is TGCGCCAGCAGCCAAGTTTTAGCGGGGGTTTCGATAAACATTCAGTACTTC. Translating it yields CASSQVLAGVSINIQYF.

This clonotype was recorded many times. This chain uses TRBV12-3 or TRBV12-4 with TRBJ2-1, with 8 bases aligning to TRBD2. The CDR3 spans 17 residues. V shed 6 bases and J 4 bases; nucleotides not matched to a gene: 14. CDR3 in DNA: TGTGCCAGCAGCGATCTTCGGGGCGGGGGGTATTACAATGAGCAGTTCTTC. The encoded protein is CASSDLRGGGYYNEQFF.

This clonotype occurred once. The rearrangement joins TRBV15 to TRBJ1-6; 10 nucleotides align to TRBD1. The CDR3 is 14 amino acids. Germline assignment: CDR1 LNHNV and CDR2 YYDKDF (reference sequence). J gave up 6 bases and V 5 bases, and 1 base lay outside the gene matches. In nucleotides, the CDR3 is TGTGCCACCAGCCGGGACAGGGGTAATTCACCCCTCCACTTT. It yields the protein CATSRDRGNSPLHF.

This clonotype was detected ten times or more. The chain combines TRBV30 with TRBJ2-7, with D maybe TRBD1 (6 bases). V was pared by 1 base and J by 3 bases, with 7 bases between. CDR1 and CDR2 from the germline V gene are GTSNPN and SVGIG (reference sequence). This CDR3 is 12 amino acids long. CDR3 loop: CAWSGGGYEQYF. In DNA, the CDR3 is TGTGCCTGGAGTGGAGGGGGCTACGAGCAGTACTTC.

This clonotype appeared a few times. V is TRBV14 and J is TRBJ2-2, with TRBD2 matching over 7 bases. This CDR3 has 14 residues. Trimming removed 6 bases from V and 3 bases from J; junction bases left unmatched: 4. Germline loops: CDR1 SGHDN, CDR2 FVKESK. The CDR3 nucleotides read TGTGCCAGCAGACTGGGACTATACACCGGGGAGCTGTTTTTT. Translated, it gives CASRLGLYTGELFF.

This clonotype was recorded at least ten times. This chain links TRBV5-1 with TRBJ2-1, with D tentatively TRBD2 (5 bases). The CDR3 covers 12 residues. The V end lost 5 bases, the J end lost 8 bases, and 11 bases lay between the germline ends. The V gene's germline CDR1 is SGHRS and CDR2 YFSETQ. The CDR3 region is CASRLEVHEQFF. DNA of the CDR3: TGCGCCAGCAGACTAGAAGTGCATGAGCAGTTCTTC.

This clonotype has a count of ten or more. The rearrangement joins TRBV11-2 to TRBJ2-7, with a possible D match to TRBD2 (5 bases). Germline CDR1 reads SGHAT; CDR2 reads FQNNGV. Deletions cut 7 bases from V and 1 base from J, with 17 bases between. The CDR3 covers 15 residues. The CDR3 is CASTLAYIGSYEQYF. DNA for the CDR3: TGTGCCAGCACCCTAGCCTATATAGGATCCTACGAGCAGTACTTC.

This clonotype came up a few times. V is TRBV30 and J is TRBJ2-1, with 11 bases aligning to TRBD2. V lost 0 bases to trimming and J lost 7 bases; unmatched junction nucleotides: 2. The CDR3 consists of 14 residues. The germline gives CDR1 GTSNPN, CDR2 SVGIG (reference sequence). DNA of the CDR3: TGTGCCTGGAGTGTACTAGCGGGAGTTAATGAGCAGTTCTTC. Its protein product is CAWSVLAGVNEQFF.

J is TRBJ2-5 and V is TRBV13; a possible D gene is TRBD2 (7 bases). The DNA matches TRBJ2-1 better at its end, which makes the J call doubtful. This CDR3 is 15 amino acids long. Per germline, CDR1 PRHDT and CDR2 FYEKMQ (reference sequence). CDR3 sequence (DNA): TGTGCCAGCGTCAAGGGGGGGAGGGCGTACAATGAGCAGTTCTTC. Its protein is CASVKGGRAYNEQFF.